These 27 T cell receptor beta chains share one sample of origin, sequenced in a study of CD8 T cells in ankylosing spondylitis. TCRdb re-analysed the 5' RACE reads in MiXCR, keeping a single row per CDR3 protein. The sample holds 200,000 to 250,000 distinct CDR3 sequences, around 10% seen once. The sample comprised blood, either unsorted or a sorted T cell fraction (not recorded which). The receptors derive from a male donor with ankylosing spondylitis or in good health (not recorded which).

This sequence joins TRBV12-5 and TRBJ2-7; 7 bases map to TRBD2. V shed 2 bases, J shed 4 bases, and the junction held 5 bases outside the gene matches. Germline values: CDR1 LGHNT, CDR2 FRNRAP. CDR3 length: 14 amino acids. In DNA form, the CDR3 reads TGTGCTAGTGGTTTGACGAGGGGAGGGTACGAGCAGTACTTC. Encoded protein: CASGLTRGGYEQYF.

This clonotype was observed many times. J is TRBJ2-2 and V is TRBV12-3 or TRBV12-4, with TRBD2 identical over 13 bases. V lost 4 bases, J lost 8 bases, and 7 bases stayed unmatched. This CDR3 has 16 amino acids. The CDR3 region has the DNA TGTGCCAGCAGTTCCAGACTAGCGGGGGGAGCAGGGGAGCTGTTTTTT. Protein product: CASSSRLAGGAGELFF.

This clonotype has a handful of counts. This CDR3 reads CASSHTRGTNEKLFF. CDR3 sequence (DNA): TGTGCCAGCAGCCATACGAGGGGAACTAATGAAAAACTGTTTTTT. V is TRBV25-1 and J is TRBJ1-4; perhaps TRBD1 as D (5 bases). The CDR3 contains 15 residues. The germline V gene has CDR1 MGHDK and CDR2 SYGVNS. The V end was cut by 6 bases, the J end by 1 base, with 12 bases between. Drawing the rest from reference TRBV25-1 and TRBJ1-4, the complete variable domain is EADIYQTPRYLVIGTGKKITLECSQTMGHDKMYWYQQDPGMELHLIHYSYGVNSTEKGDLSSESTVSRIRTEHFPLTLESARPSHTSQYLCASSHTRGTNEKLFFGSGTQLSVL.

This sequence joins TRBV15 and TRBJ1-1; D not certain. Trimming took off 1 base at V and 1 base at J, with 13 bases between the two ends. CDR3 size: 16 residues. CDR1 LNHNV and CDR2 YYDKDF come from the germline V gene (reference sequence). The CDR3 reads CATSRVPRETNTEAFF. The DNA of the CDR3 is TGTGCCACCAGCAGAGTCCCGAGAGAGACGAACACTGAAGCTTTCTTT.

This clonotype has at least ten counts. This sequence joins TRBV6-5 and TRBJ2-3, with D possibly TRBD2 on 7 matching bases. V lost 0 bases and J lost 3, with 16 bases in between. CDR3 length equals 17 residues. Germline CDR1 reads MNHEY; CDR2 reads SVGAGI. The CDR3 DNA reads as TGTGCCAGCAGTTACTCGTGGGGGGGCCCTCGTACAGATACGCAGTATTTT. This encodes CASSYSWGGPRTDTQYF.

This clonotype has more than one count but fewer than ten. The chain combines TRBV29-1 with TRBJ2-7; D ambiguous. This CDR3 comprises 11 residues. Deletions cut 0 bases from V and 5 bases from J, with 5 bases between. Germline V CDR1 and CDR2: SQVTM, ANQGSEA. In DNA form, the CDR3 reads TGCAGCGTTGAAGAGGGCAACGAGCAGTACTTC. Its protein product is CSVEEGNEQYF.

J is TRBJ2-2 and V is TRBV10-3; the D gene is possibly TRBD2 (6 bases). CDR1 is ENHRY, CDR2 SYGVKD, per germline. Trimming cost V 5 bases and J 1 base, with 11 bases left between them. This CDR3 is built from 15 residues. This CDR3 reads CAISLGEVNTGELFF. Written as DNA, the CDR3 is TGTGCCATCAGTTTGGGGGAGGTGAACACCGGGGAGCTGTTTTTT.

In this sample, this clonotype turned up many times. This chain uses TRBV29-1 with TRBJ1-1, with TRBD1 as a possible D gene (5 bases). CDR1 and CDR2 from the germline V gene are SQVTM and ANQGSEA. The CDR3 extends over 11 amino acids. V dropped 3 bases and J dropped 8 bases, with 10 bases sitting between them. DNA of the CDR3: TGCAGCGTTGAGTCAGGGCGGGAAGCTTTCTTT. Its translation: CSVESGREAFF.

This clonotype was recorded many times. The rearrangement joins TRBV24-1 to TRBJ1-6; D gene unclear. Germline lookup yields CDR1 KGHDR and CDR2 SFDVKD. The CDR3 is 19 residues long. The V gene lost 0 bases and the J gene lost 2 bases, with 16 bases spanning the gap. As DNA, the CDR3 is TGTGCCACCAGTGATTTGGACCGGTCGATGTGGACCTATAATTCACCCCTCCACTTT. It yields the protein CATSDLDRSMWTYNSPLHF.

The rearrangement uses TRBV20-1 and TRBJ2-1; 14 nucleotides line up with TRBD2. With V trimmed by 3 bases and J by 0 bases, 10 bases remained unmatched. Germline CDR1 reads DFQATT; CDR2 reads SNEGSKA (reference sequence). The CDR3 consists of 19 residues. CDR3 nucleotide sequence: TGCAGTGCTAGCGCTAGACTAGCGGGGGGGATCCTCTCCTACAATGAGCAGTTCTTC. This encodes CSASARLAGGILSYNEQFF.

This clonotype was detected many times. V gene TRBV20-1 combines with J gene TRBJ2-3, with D maybe TRBD1 (5 bases). CDR3 length: 17 amino acids. The V and J ends lost 5 bases and 7 bases respectively, with 28 bases between them. Looked up from germline, CDR1 is DFQATT and CDR2 is SNEGSKA (reference sequence). CDR3 DNA: TGCAGTGCTCACAAAATCTCGGACAAAGCACAATGGTATACGCAGTATTTT. This codes for CSAHKISDKAQWYTQYF.

This clonotype has at least ten counts. The J gene is TRBJ2-7, the V gene TRBV5-1, with D maybe TRBD2 (6 bases). Germline loops: CDR1 SGHRS, CDR2 YFSETQ. The CDR3 covers 18 residues. Trimming left V 2 bases short and J 0 bases short, with 21 bases between. CDR3 protein: CASSFEPGAGYLSYEQYF. The CDR3 coding sequence is TGCGCCAGCAGCTTCGAGCCCGGAGCGGGCTACCTCTCCTACGAGCAGTACTTC.

This clonotype was seen many times. The gene calls are TRBV9 and TRBJ2-6; D is uncertain. Germline V gives CDR1 SGDLS, CDR2 YYNGEE. There are 17 residues in the CDR3. Trimming cost V 3 bases and J 0 bases, with 13 bases left between them. Written as DNA, the CDR3 is TGTGCCAGCAGCGCTTCTGAACGGGTCTCTGGGGCCAACGTCCTGACTTTC. Residues: CASSASERVSGANVLTF.

As concerns this clonotype: A read error may be the cause here, since a much bigger clone is one base away. The chain employs TRBV5-1 and TRBJ2-3; 9 nucleotides agree with TRBD1. Germline V CDR1 and CDR2: SGHRS, YFSETQ. Germline trimming cut 3 bases from V and 4 bases from J; bases unmatched to any gene: 3. The CDR3 is 14 residues long. CDR3 sequence reads: CASSSGQGPDTQYF. In nucleotides, the CDR3 is TGCGCCAGCAGCTCCGGACAGGGGCCAGATACGCAGTATTTT. Supplemented by reference TRBV5-1 and TRBJ2-3, the full variable domain reads KAGVTQTPRYLIKTRGQQVTLSCSPISGHRSVSWYQQTPGQGLQFLFEYFSETQRNKGNFPGRFSGRQFSNSRSEMNVSTLELGDSALYLCASSSGQGPDTQYFGPGTRLTVL.

This clonotype was counted many times. V usage is TRBV6-1 and J usage is TRBJ1-1; D call uncertain. The V and J ends lost 2 bases and 1 base respectively, with 5 bases between them. The CDR3 contains 13 residues. Per germline, CDR1 MNHNS and CDR2 SASEGT. The CDR3 region is CASSERENTEAFF. CDR3 nucleotides: TGTGCCAGCAGTGAAAGGGAGAACACTGAAGCTTTCTTT.

This clonotype was observed a few times. The V call is TRBV12-3 or TRBV12-4, the J call TRBJ1-1, with D uncertain. V lost 4 bases, J lost 0 bases, and 9 bases lay in between. The CDR3 consists of 14 residues. CDR3 sequence reads: CASSSPNMNTEAFF. Here the CDR3 DNA reads TGTGCCAGCAGTTCCCCCAACATGAACACTGAAGCTTTCTTT.

In this sample, this clonotype turned up a few times. The chain links TRBV7-3 to TRBJ2-6, with D unresolved. CDR1 and CDR2 (germline): SGHTA, FQGTGA. There are 16 residues in the CDR3. V lost 2 bases, J lost 0 bases, and 8 bases lay in between. The CDR3 region has the DNA TGTGCCAGCAGCTTATCGGCGAGCTCTGGGGCCAACGTCCTGACTTTC. Its translation: CASSLSASSGANVLTF.

This chain joins TRBV3-1 and TRBJ2-1; 8 bases align to TRBD2. This CDR3 contains 21 residues. V shed 0 bases, J shed 0 bases, and the junction held 16 bases outside the gene matches. The germline gives CDR1 LGHDT, CDR2 YNNKEL (reference sequence). For the CDR3, the DNA is TGTGCCAGCAGCCAAGATCTAAGCGGGGGCCCGGTAAGGGGCTCCTACAATGAGCAGTTCTTC. Translated, it gives CASSQDLSGGPVRGSYNEQFF.

This clonotype came up many times. J is TRBJ2-2 and V is TRBV19; D unresolved. CDR3 length equals 17 residues. Trimming took 3 bases from V and 0 from J, leaving 14 bases between them. Germline V gene sequence: CDR1 LNHDA, CDR2 SQIVND (reference sequence). CDR3 region: CASSIWQLGANTGELFF. In DNA form, the CDR3 reads TGTGCCAGTAGTATCTGGCAGCTAGGCGCGAACACCGGGGAGCTGTTTTTT.

This clonotype has a handful of counts. The J gene is TRBJ1-4, the V gene TRBV5-4, with 7 bases aligning to TRBD1. The J segment lost 7 bases and the V segment lost 3 bases, leaving 9 bases of the junction unmatched. The V gene's germline CDR1 is SGHNT and CDR2 YYREEE (reference sequence). The CDR3 length is 15 residues. The CDR3 reads CASSSNRGGSEKLFF. The DNA for the CDR3 is TGTGCCAGCAGCTCGAACAGGGGCGGTAGTGAAAAACTGTTTTTT.

J is TRBJ2-7 and V is TRBV12-3 or TRBV12-4, with TRBD2 matching over 9 bases. The CDR3 contains 15 residues. J gave up 3 bases and V 2 bases, and 5 bases lay outside the gene matches. The chain's CDR3 is CASSLFTSGLYEQYF. CDR3 DNA: TGTGCCAGCAGTTTATTCACTAGCGGGCTCTACGAGCAGTACTTC.

This clonotype was recorded many times. The chain joins TRBV20-1 to TRBJ2-5, with a tentative D call TRBD2 (5 bases). CDR1 and CDR2 (germline): DFQATT, SNEGSKA (reference sequence). The CDR3 is 13 residues long. Trimming took 1 base from V and 2 from J, leaving 8 bases between them. The CDR3 DNA follows: TGCAGTGCTAGAGGGGAGATACAAGAGACCCAGTACTTC. This codes for CSARGEIQETQYF.

This clonotype was seen ten or more times. The chain joins TRBV5-1 to TRBJ2-2; D may be TRBD1 (5 bases). Germline CDR1 is SGHRS and CDR2 is YFSETQ. Trimming removed 2 bases from V and 5 bases from J, with 16 bases in between. The CDR3 contains 16 residues. The CDR3 coding sequence is TGCGCCAGCAGCTTCATAGGGGTACGGAGTACCGGGGAGCTGTTTTTT. This sequence encodes CASSFIGVRSTGELFF. The complete variable domain, with remaining parts taken from reference TRBV5-1 and TRBJ2-2, reads KAGVTQTPRYLIKTRGQQVTLSCSPISGHRSVSWYQQTPGQGLQFLFEYFSETQRNKGNFPGRFSGRQFSNSRSEMNVSTLELGDSALYLCASSFIGVRSTGELFFGEGSRLTVL.

Of note for this clonotype: This clone may be a read error of a much larger clone one base away. CDR3 DNA: TGTGTCACCAGCAGAGATGGGGGCACAGGCGAGCAGTACTTC. It is translated as CVTSRDGGTGEQYF. The rearrangement uses TRBV15 and TRBJ2-7; tentatively, D is TRBD1 (6 bases). Germline V lookup: CDR1 LNHNV, CDR2 YYDKDF (reference sequence). This CDR3 contains 14 residues. Full variable domain (outside the CDR3, taken from reference TRBV15 and TRBJ2-7): DAMVIQNPRYQVTQFGKPVTLSCSQTLNHNVMYWYQQKSSQAPKLLFHYYDKDFNNEADTPDNFQSRRPNTSFCFLDIRSPGLGDTAMYLCVTSRDGGTGEQYFGPGTRLTVT.

In this sample, this clonotype turned up a few times. The chain couples TRBV6-5 to TRBJ2-7; D is undetermined. Germline CDR1 and CDR2: MNHEY and SVGAGI. The CDR3 loop spans 12 amino acids. V was pared by 5 bases and J by 2 bases, with 7 bases between. CDR3 DNA: TGTGCCAGCAGTCCCAACCCCTACGAGCAGTACTTC. Its translation is CASSPNPYEQYF.

This sequence joins TRBV12-3 or TRBV12-4 and TRBJ2-3; D call uncertain. The CDR3 has 13 amino acids. V lost 4 bases to trimming and J lost 3 bases, with 8 bases between them. Here the CDR3 reads CASSYVKTDTQYF. DNA of the CDR3: TGTGCCAGCAGTTACGTAAAGACAGATACGCAGTATTTT.

The chain employs TRBV6-1 and TRBJ1-1; 8 bases align to TRBD1. V was pared by 6 bases and J by 5 bases, with 14 bases of the junction left unmatched. CDR3 size: 16 residues. Germline V gene data show CDR1 as MNHNS and CDR2 as SASEGT. The DNA of the CDR3 is TGTGCCAGCAGGACGCCTCTTCGGACAGGGTTAACTGAAGCTTTCTTT. Residues: CASRTPLRTGLTEAFF.